The clone carrying this T cell receptor beta chain was recorded a few times. Its target is unknown. A junction end diverges from the germline sequence, so it may reflect a read error. The CDR3 runs 13 residues. CDR1 SSHAT and CDR2 FNYEAQ come from the germline V gene (reference sequence). In TCRdb, the 5' RACE reads were re-called with MiXCR into one record per CDR3 protein. Among 150,000 to 200,000 distinct CDR3 sequences listed, around 9.6% were seen once. This entry comes from a study of CD8 T cells in ankylosing spondylitis. Study-wide results and limits: Disease-linked clones had a CD8+ phenotype and relatively low frequency in peripheral blood. Some motif variants were previously reported in reactive arthritis synovial fluid and blood. Reportedly, disease-linked clones are significantly enriched in ankylosing spondylitis patients' matched synovial fluid. Typical of ankylosing spondylitis blood, it appeared, was a TCR beta motif of seven to nine highly homologous variants.

Specimen: blood, either unsorted or a sorted T cell fraction (not recorded which). V usage is TRBV7-7 and J usage is TRBJ2-2, with TRBD2 matching 7 bases. The receptor's source is a female donor with ankylosing spondylitis or in good health (not recorded which). For the CDR3, the DNA is TGTGCTAGCAGCCAGAGCGGGAACCGGGAGCTGTTTTTT. It codes for CASSQSGNRELFF.